The TCR beta chain under discussion was sequenced for a study of blood T cell repertoires in COVID-19. Study at large: Acute and convalescent COVID-19 samples came from the United States, Italy and Spain. PBMCs, B-cell-depleted T cells, or T cells were the source of the cDNA or gDNA that made up the material.

In the source study's methods: Estimation of nucleated cell counts was performed using reference gene primer amplification. Using immunoSEQ multiplex PCR, the repertoire was profiled, and TCRdb retains in-frame clones only, with some absent. The V and J calls and clone size come from that table; D and trimming were worked out from the DNA. The repertoire includes just over 300,000 clones, around 87% of them detected once, and approximately 4.5% sits in the top ten. The CDR3 spans 15 residues. Trimming removed 4 bases at V and 0 bases at J, with 10 bases between. Germline assignment: CDR1 SNHLY and CDR2 FYNNEI. Participants were aged roughly 18 to 90 years, lived in 24 US areas, and enrolled virtually.

The chain is built from TRBV2 and TRBJ1-5; D possibly corresponds to TRBD1 (6 bases). The receptor's source is a woman younger than 30 with acute COVID-19. Sequenced material: PBMCs or T cells enriched from blood (not recorded which). CDR3 nucleotide sequence: TGTGCCAGCAGTGTACAGGGAAGTAGCAATCAGCCCCAGCATTTT. Translated, it gives CASSVQGSSNQPQHF.